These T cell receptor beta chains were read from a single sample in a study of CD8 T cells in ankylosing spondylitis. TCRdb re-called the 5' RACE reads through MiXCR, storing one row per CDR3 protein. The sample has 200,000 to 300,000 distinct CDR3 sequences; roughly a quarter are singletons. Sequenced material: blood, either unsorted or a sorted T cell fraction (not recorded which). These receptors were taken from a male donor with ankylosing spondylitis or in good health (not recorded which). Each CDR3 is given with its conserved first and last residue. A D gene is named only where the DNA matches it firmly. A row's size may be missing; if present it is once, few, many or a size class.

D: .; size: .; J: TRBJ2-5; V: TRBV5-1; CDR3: CASSFGHASQETQYF; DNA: TGCGCCAGCAGCTTTGGCCACGCGTCTCAAGAGACCCAGTACTTC
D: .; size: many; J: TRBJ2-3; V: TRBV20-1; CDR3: CSALRTDTQYF; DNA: TGCAGTGCCTTGAGGACAGATACGCAGTATTTT
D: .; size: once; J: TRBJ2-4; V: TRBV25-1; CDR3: CASLPGRAKNIQYF; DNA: TGTGCCTCCCTCCCGGGCAGGGCCAAAAACATTCAGTACTTC
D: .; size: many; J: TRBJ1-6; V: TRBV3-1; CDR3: CASSPGQRQSSYNSPLHF; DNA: TGTGCCAGCAGCCCCGGACAGAGACAGAGCTCCTATAATTCACCCCTCCACTTT
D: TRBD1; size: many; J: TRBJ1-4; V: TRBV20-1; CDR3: CSASDDREGEKLFF; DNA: TGCAGTGCTAGCGACGACAGGGAGGGGGAAAAACTGTTTTTT
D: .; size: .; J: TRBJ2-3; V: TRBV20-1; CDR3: CSAMIGGTDTQYF; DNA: TGCAGTGCGATGATCGGCGGGACAGATACGCAGTATTTT
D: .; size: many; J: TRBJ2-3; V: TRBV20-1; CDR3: CSARVTSTDTQYF; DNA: TGCAGTGCTAGGGTGACGAGCACAGATACGCAGTATTTT
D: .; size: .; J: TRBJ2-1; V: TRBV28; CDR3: CASSLWGERNEQFF; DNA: TGTGCCAGCAGTTTATGGGGGGAAAGGAATGAGCAGTTCTTC
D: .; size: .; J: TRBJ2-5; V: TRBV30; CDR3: CAWSAPGTEETQYF; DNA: TGTGCCTGGAGTGCCCCCGGGACGGAAGAGACCCAGTACTTC
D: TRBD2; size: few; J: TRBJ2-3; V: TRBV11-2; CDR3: CASSRQRGGTDTQYF; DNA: TGTGCCAGCAGCCGTCAGCGGGGTGGCACAGATACGCAGTATTTT
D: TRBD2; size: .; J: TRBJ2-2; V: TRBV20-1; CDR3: CSARLAGAGELFF; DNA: TGCAGTGCTAGGCTAGCGGGTGCTGGGGAGCTGTTTTTT
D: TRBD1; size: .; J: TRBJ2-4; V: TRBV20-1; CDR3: CSADTTGF; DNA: TGCAGTGCAGATACGACAGGGTTC
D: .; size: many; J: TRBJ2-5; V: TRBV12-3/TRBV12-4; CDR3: CASSLMGGETQYF; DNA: TGTGCCAGCAGTCTCATGGGGGGAGAGACCCAGTACTTC
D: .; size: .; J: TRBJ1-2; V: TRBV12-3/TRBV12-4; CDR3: CASSSRRLANYGYTF; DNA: TGTGCCAGCAGTTCTCGACGGTTAGCTAACTATGGCTACACCTTC
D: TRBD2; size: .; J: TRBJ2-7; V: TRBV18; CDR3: CASSPPGEGAYEQYF; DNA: TGTGCCAGCTCACCACCGGGGGAGGGTGCGTACGAGCAGTACTTC
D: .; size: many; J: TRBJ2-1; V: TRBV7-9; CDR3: CASSHDPLGYNEQFF; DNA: TGTGCCAGCAGCCACGACCCCTTGGGTTACAATGAGCAGTTCTTC
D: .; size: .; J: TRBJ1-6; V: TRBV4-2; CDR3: CASSPLRGGSSYNSPLHF; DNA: TGTGCCAGCAGCCCCCTAAGGGGGGGGAGCTCCTATAATTCACCCCTCCACTTT
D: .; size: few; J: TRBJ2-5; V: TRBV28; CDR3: CASSFLGVLQETQYF; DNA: TGTGCCAGCTCCTTCCTGGGAGTACTCCAAGAGACCCAGTACTTC
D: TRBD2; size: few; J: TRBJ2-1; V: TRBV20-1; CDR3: CSATGTRGFNEQFF; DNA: TGCAGTGCTACCGGGACTAGGGGATTCAATGAGCAGTTCTTC
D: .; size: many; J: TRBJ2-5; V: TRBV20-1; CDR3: CSALDTKGETQYF; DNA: TGCAGTGCATTAGACACGAAAGGGGAGACCCAGTACTTC
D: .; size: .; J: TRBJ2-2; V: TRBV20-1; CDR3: CSARPVRSGELFF; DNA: TGCAGTGCCCGGCCGGTTCGGTCCGGGGAGCTGTTTTTT
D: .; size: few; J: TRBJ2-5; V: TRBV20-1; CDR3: CSANRQGTYFQETQYF; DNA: TGCAGTGCAAATCGTCAGGGGACTTACTTTCAAGAGACCCAGTACTTC
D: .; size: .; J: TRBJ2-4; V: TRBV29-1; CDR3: CSVGSGEAKNIQYF; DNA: TGCAGCGTTGGTTCCGGGGAAGCCAAAAACATTCAGTACTTC
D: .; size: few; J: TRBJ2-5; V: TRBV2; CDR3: CASVQDRVLETQYF; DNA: TGTGCCAGTGTGCAGGATCGGGTATTGGAGACCCAGTACTTC
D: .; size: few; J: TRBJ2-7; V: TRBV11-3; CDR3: CASSLRGSYEQYF; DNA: TGTGCCAGCAGCTTACGTGGCTCCTACGAGCAGTACTTC
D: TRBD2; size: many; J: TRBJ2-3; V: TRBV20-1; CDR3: CSADKLAGDTDTQYF; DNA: TGCAGTGCTGACAAACTAGCGGGAGACACAGATACGCAGTATTTT
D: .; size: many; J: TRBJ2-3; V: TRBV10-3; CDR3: CAISESVGRTKDTQYF; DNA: TGTGCCATCAGTGAGTCCGTCGGCAGGACAAAAGATACGCAGTATTTT
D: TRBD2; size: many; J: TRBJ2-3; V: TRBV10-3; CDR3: CAIRTSGGADTQYF; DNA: TGTGCCATCAGGACTAGCGGGGGGGCAGATACGCAGTATTTT
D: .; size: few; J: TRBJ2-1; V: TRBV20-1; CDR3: CSASSGTYNEQFF; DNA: TGCAGTGCTAGTTCGGGCACCTACAATGAGCAGTTCTTC
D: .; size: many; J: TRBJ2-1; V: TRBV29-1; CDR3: CSVDWSPTFF; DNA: TGCAGCGTTGACTGGTCCCCGACGTTCTTC
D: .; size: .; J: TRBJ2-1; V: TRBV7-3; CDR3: CASSLTLAESSYNEQFF; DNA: TGTGCCAGCAGCTTAACGTTGGCGGAGAGCTCCTACAATGAGCAGTTCTTC
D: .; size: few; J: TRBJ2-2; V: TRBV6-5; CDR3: CASSYFGRPTGELFF; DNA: TGTGCCAGCAGTTACTTCGGTCGGCCAACCGGGGAGCTGTTTTTT
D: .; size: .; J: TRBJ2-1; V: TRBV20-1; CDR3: CSAREHTVSSYNEQFF; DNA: TGCAGTGCTAGAGAACATACAGTGAGCTCCTACAATGAGCAGTTCTTC
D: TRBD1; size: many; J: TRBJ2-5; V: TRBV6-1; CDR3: CASSDGQGRTQYF; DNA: TGTGCCAGCAGTGATGGACAGGGCCGGACCCAGTACTTC
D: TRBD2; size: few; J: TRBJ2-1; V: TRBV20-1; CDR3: CSAPRTSGADEQFF; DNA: TGCAGTGCTCCCCGGACTAGCGGGGCTGATGAGCAGTTCTTC
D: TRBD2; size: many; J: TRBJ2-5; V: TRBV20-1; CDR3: CSASLLAGAGDQETQYF; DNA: TGCAGTGCTAGTCTGCTAGCGGGGGCGGGGGATCAAGAGACCCAGTACTTC
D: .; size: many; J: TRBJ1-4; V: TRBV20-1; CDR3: CSARDLRGSNEKLFF; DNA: TGCAGTGCTAGAGATCTAAGGGGAAGTAATGAAAAACTGTTTTTT